One sample yielded the 18 T cell receptor beta chains listed below, sequenced in a study of PD-L1 blockade in urothelial cancer. Sequenced by immunoSEQ multiplex PCR; TCRdb stores in-frame clones only, minus some. The sample consists of more than 90,000 clones, over 80% of them appearing once. Time point reported: peripheral blood 6 weeks after treatment start. Material: PBMCs, obtained around atezolizumab (anti-PD-L1) treatment. The receptors come from a man in his 70s with urothelial cancer.

The genes are TRBV5-1 and TRBJ1-4, with D hard to call. This CDR3 has 13 amino acids. In germline, CDR1 is SGHRS, CDR2 YFSETQ. Trimming left V 5 bases short and J 4 bases short, with 9 bases between. The CDR3, as DNA: TGCGCCAGCAGGGCCAACGATAATGAAAAACTGTTTTTT. It specifies CASRANDNEKLFF.

The chain couples TRBV7-3 to TRBJ2-7, with 11 bases that match TRBD2. From germline, CDR1 is SGHTA and CDR2 FQGTGA. This CDR3 contains 14 residues. After removal of 5 bases from V and 7 bases from J, the junction contained 7 bases not matched to a gene. DNA for the CDR3: TGTGCCAGCAGCCTAGCGGGAGGATTTGGGGAGCAGTACTTC. Translated: CASSLAGGFGEQYF.

The chain is built from TRBV2 and TRBJ2-7, with D possibly matching TRBD1 (5 bases). The V and J ends lost 5 bases and 3 bases respectively, with 14 bases between them. Germline CDR1 is SNHLY and CDR2 is FYNNEI. The CDR3 length is 14 residues. The CDR3 bases are TGTGCCAGCAGTTCTTTATTCACAGGCTACGAGCAGTACTTC. This gives the protein CASSSLFTGYEQYF.

The chain has TRBV29-1 and TRBJ1-1, with a tentative D call TRBD1 (6 bases). The V gene's germline CDR1 is SQVTM and CDR2 ANQGSEA. V dropped 3 bases and J dropped 6 bases, with 11 bases sitting between them. This CDR3 is 12 amino acids long. CDR3 region: CSVEQGTAEAFF. In nucleotides, the CDR3 is TGCAGCGTTGAGCAGGGGACGGCTGAAGCTTTCTTT.

The chain is built from TRBV10-2 and TRBJ2-3, with a possible D match to TRBD2 (5 bases). The CDR3 is 13 amino acids. Germline values: CDR1 WSHSY, CDR2 SAAADI. Trimming took off 0 bases at V and 6 bases at J, with 7 bases between the two ends. CDR3 amino acids: CASSESSADTQYF. Written as DNA, the CDR3 is TGCGCCAGCAGTGAGTCTAGCGCGGATACGCAGTATTTT.

This clone was detected once. The gene calls are TRBV6-1 and TRBJ2-3; 10 bases align to TRBD2. J was trimmed by 5 bases and V by 1 base; bases with no gene match: 6. Per the germline V gene, CDR1 is MNHNS and CDR2 is SASEGT. The CDR3 consists of 16 residues. The CDR3 coding sequence is TGTGCCAGCAGTGAAGGGCTAGCGGGAGTACGAGATACGCAGTATTTT. Its protein is CASSEGLAGVRDTQYF.

The CDR3 reads CASSLDWGGNTDTQYF. The DNA for the CDR3 is TGTGCCAGCAGCTTGGACTGGGGAGGTAACACAGATACGCAGTATTTT. J is TRBJ2-3 and V is TRBV5-5; a possible D gene is TRBD2 (6 bases). Trimming removed 0 bases at V and 2 bases at J, with 13 bases between. The germline V gene has CDR1 SGHKS and CDR2 YYEKEE (reference sequence). The CDR3 extends over 16 amino acids.

V gene TRBV7-2 combines with J gene TRBJ2-3, with 8 nucleotides matching TRBD2. J gave up 11 bases and V 5 bases, and 12 bases lay outside the gene matches. Germline V CDR1 and CDR2: SGHTA, FQGNSA. This CDR3 spans 14 amino acids. The chain's CDR3 is CASSPTQASGLQYF. As DNA, the CDR3 is TGTGCCAGCAGCCCCACCCAAGCTAGCGGGCTGCAGTATTTT.

This rearrangement joins TRBV7-9 to TRBJ1-4; 8 bases line up with TRBD1. This CDR3 has 15 residues. Looked up from germline, CDR1 is SEHNR and CDR2 is FQNEAQ (reference sequence). Trimming at V came to 6 bases and at J to 4 bases, leaving 7 bases not matched to a gene. Here the CDR3 reads CASRPRGQGNEKLFF. The CDR3 DNA follows: TGTGCCAGCAGACCCAGGGGGCAGGGTAATGAAAAACTGTTTTTT.

The J gene is TRBJ2-5, the V gene TRBV6-6; the D gene is possibly TRBD1 (6 bases). Germline CDR1 reads MNHNY; CDR2 reads SVGAGI (reference sequence). The CDR3 has 15 amino acids. V was cut by 6 bases and J by 5 bases, with 19 bases left in between. CDR3 sequence reads: CASRLDSEGLETQYF. CDR3 coding DNA: TGTGCCAGCAGACTGGACAGCGAAGGCTTGGAGACCCAGTACTTC.

The chain has TRBV1 and TRBJ2-7; the listed D gene, TRBD2, was not tested against the DNA. TRBV1 is listed as a pseudogene. CDR3 size: 18 residues. The CDR3 protein is CTSSPRVSGGLKAYEQYF. The CDR3 DNA reads as TGCACCAGCAGCCCCCGGGTTAGCGGGGGGCTAAAGGCGTATGAGCAGTACTTC.

This chain links TRBV6-5 with TRBJ1-2, with D possibly being TRBD1 (5 bases). V lost 7 bases and J 4 bases, leaving 19 bases between the germline ends. CDR3 length: 15 residues. CDR1 MNHEY and CDR2 SVGAGI come from the germline V gene. CDR3 DNA sequence: TGTGCCAGCACCTTGGGGGGGTCCGTGGGCTATGGCTACACCTTC. Protein sequence: CASTLGGSVGYGYTF.

This chain joins TRBV27 and TRBJ2-1, with 8 bases fitting TRBD2. Trimming removed 2 bases from V and 2 bases from J; junction bases left unmatched: 5. Germline lookup yields CDR1 MNHEY and CDR2 SMNVEV (reference sequence). This CDR3 is built from 16 residues. DNA of the CDR3: TGTGCCAGCAGTTTAAAACCAGCGGGGGCCTACAATGAGCAGTTCTTC. It specifies CASSLKPAGAYNEQFF.

V is TRBV5-4 and J is TRBJ2-1; 11 nucleotides agree with TRBD1. This CDR3 has 14 amino acids. The germline V gene has CDR1 SGHNT and CDR2 YYREEE (reference sequence). Trimming cost V 4 bases and J 8 bases; bases outside gene matches: 5. CDR3 nucleotide sequence: TGTGCCAGCAGCAAGGACAGGGGGCAGGATGAGCAGTTCTTC. This codes for CASSKDRGQDEQFF. Full variable domain (missing parts from reference TRBV5-4 and TRBJ2-1): ETGVTQSPTHLIKTRGQQVTLRCSSQSGHNTVSWYQQALGQGPQFIFQYYREEENGRGNFPPRFSGLQFPNYSSELNVNALELDDSALYLCASSKDRGQDEQFFGPGTRLTVL.

The V gene is TRBV11-3, the J gene TRBJ2-1; 8 bases are shared with TRBD2. Losses at the gene ends were 3 bases for V and 5 bases for J; bases not matched to a gene: 6. The germline CDR1 and CDR2 sequences are SGHNT and YENEEA. The CDR3 has 15 amino acids. The CDR3 nucleotides read TGTGCCAGCAGCTTGACTAGCGCCCTCAACAATGAGCAGTTCTTC. Its protein is CASSLTSALNNEQFF.

The gene calls are TRBV2 and TRBJ1-2; maybe TRBD1 (5 bases). The CDR3 has 12 residues. Germline loops: CDR1 SNHLY, CDR2 FYNNEI. Between the trimmed V and J ends, which lost 7 bases and 3 bases, there was a span of 9 bases. CDR3 coding DNA: TGTGCCAGCACGGGGGTGGACTATGGCTACACCTTC. Its protein product is CASTGVDYGYTF.

Worth noting for this clone: Distinct nucleotide sequences in the sample also encode this CDR3. V gene TRBV6-1 combines with J gene TRBJ2-7, with a tentative D call TRBD2 (6 bases). Looked up from germline, CDR1 is MNHNS and CDR2 is SASEGT. This CDR3 is 12 amino acids long. V was pared by 3 bases and J by 4 bases, with 7 bases between. CDR3 amino acids: CASSEGGYEQYF. The CDR3 DNA sequence: TGTGCCAGCAGTGAGGGGGGTTACGAGCAGTACTTC.

This chain uses TRBV7-6 with TRBJ2-7; a possible D gene is TRBD2 (5 bases). CDR1 and CDR2 (germline): SGHVS, FNYEAQ. V lost 5 bases and J lost 4, with 15 bases in between. This CDR3 region has 14 residues. The CDR3 DNA sequence: TGTGCCAGCAGCCCTGGAGGCGGTGCTTACGAGCAGTACTTC. It yields the protein CASSPGGGAYEQYF.